One sample yielded the 27 T cell receptor beta chains listed below, sequenced in a study of blood T cell repertoires in COVID-19. The method was immunoSEQ multiplex PCR; TCRdb's version includes in-frame clones alone and lacks a portion of them. Among some 70,000 clones, approximately 92% were seen once, and the ten largest hold 2.5% to 3%. Sequencing was done on a sample of peripheral blood. The receptors here all came from a man over 45 with acute or convalescent COVID-19.

This chain connects TRBV24-1 to TRBJ2-1; TRBD2 matches at 8 bases. Germline V CDR1 and CDR2: KGHDR, SFDVKD. Unmatched junction bases numbered 12, after V lost 0 bases and J lost 6 bases. This CDR3 spans 18 amino acids. CDR3 residues: CATSDLGGSGITRNEQFF. CDR3 DNA sequence: TGTGCCACCAGTGATTTGGGAGGTAGCGGGATCACCCGCAATGAGCAGTTCTTC.

J is TRBJ1-6 and V is TRBV19; the match to TRBD1 covers 12 bases. The CDR3 covers 17 residues. The J segment lost 2 bases and the V segment lost 4 bases, leaving 3 bases of the junction unmatched. CDR1 is LNHDA, CDR2 SQIVND, per germline (reference sequence). CDR3 region: CASSTGQGAAYNSPLHF. In nucleotides, the CDR3 is TGTGCCAGTAGTACGGGACAGGGGGCAGCCTATAATTCACCCCTCCACTTT. The complete variable domain, with remaining parts taken from reference TRBV19 and TRBJ1-6, reads DGGITQSPKYLFRKEGQNVTLSCEQNLNHDAMYWYRQDPGQGLRLIYYSQIVNDFQKGDIAEGYSVSREKKESFPLTVTSAQKNPTAFYLCASSTGQGAAYNSPLHFGNGTRLTVT.

The rearrangement links TRBV4-3 to TRBJ2-7, with a weak D call TRBD1 (6 bases). The V gene lost 4 bases and the J gene lost 0 bases, with 10 bases spanning the gap. The CDR3 spans 14 residues. The V gene's germline CDR1 is LGHNA and CDR2 YSLEER. The CDR3 DNA follows: TGCGCCAGCAGCCTCGACAGGAACTCCTACGAGCAGTACTTC. Protein product: CASSLDRNSYEQYF.

This chain joins TRBV19 and TRBJ2-3; 7 nucleotides match TRBD1. This CDR3 has 15 amino acids. The trim removed 4 bases at V and 3 bases at J, leaving 7 bases unmatched. Germline V gives CDR1 LNHDA, CDR2 SQIVND (reference sequence). The chain's CDR3 is CASSTRQGSTDTQYF. CDR3 coding DNA: TGTGCCAGTAGTACCCGACAGGGTTCTACAGATACGCAGTATTTT.

The genes are TRBV7-2 and TRBJ2-1; a possible D gene is TRBD1 (5 bases). The germline V and J ends were trimmed by 0 bases and 10 bases, with 13 bases remaining between them. The CDR3 is 14 residues long. Germline values: CDR1 SGHTA, CDR2 FQGNSA. The CDR3 loop reads CASSLAPAKGEQFF. The CDR3 region has the DNA TGTGCCAGCAGCTTAGCTCCGGCGAAGGGGGAGCAGTTCTTC.

The genes are TRBV2 and TRBJ1-5; possibly TRBD1 for D (5 bases). Germline values: CDR1 SNHLY, CDR2 FYNNEI. CDR3 length: 13 residues. Trimming stripped 1 base from V and 10 bases from J, with 11 bases between. The CDR3: CASSEGGGRPQHF. The CDR3 DNA reads TGTGCCAGCAGTGAAGGGGGGGGAAGACCCCAGCATTTT.

The chain has TRBV30 and TRBJ1-4; D may be TRBD1 (6 bases). CDR3 length equals 15 residues. V was cut by 0 bases and J by 5 bases, with 13 bases left in between. The germline V gene encodes CDR1 GTSNPN and CDR2 SVGIG (reference sequence). The CDR3 here is CAWSVTGQSNEKLFF. The CDR3 nucleotides read TGTGCCTGGAGTGTAACAGGACAGTCGAATGAAAAACTGTTTTTT.

This clone turned up a few times. The J gene is TRBJ2-1, the V gene TRBV7-3, with D maybe TRBD2 (6 bases). The ends were cut back, 5 bases at V and 9 bases at J, with 17 bases in the middle. CDR1 is SGHTA, CDR2 FQGTGA, per germline. This CDR3 is built from 14 residues. CDR3 residues: CASSLISSDSEQFF. CDR3 coding DNA: TGTGCCAGCAGCCTAATATCTAGCGACAGTGAGCAGTTCTTC. Full variable domain (rest looked up from reference TRBV7-3 and TRBJ2-1): GAGVSQTPSNKVTEKGKYVELRCDPISGHTALYWYRQSLGQGPEFLIYFQGTGAADDSGLPNDRFFAVRPEGSVSTLKIQRTERGDSAVYLCASSLISSDSEQFFGPGTRLTVL.

The chain uses TRBV4-1 and TRBJ2-5; 16 bases match TRBD2. Germline V lookup: CDR1 MGHRA, CDR2 YSYEKL. The CDR3 length is 16 residues. Trimming removed 4 bases from V and 6 bases from J; junction bases left unmatched: 5. For the CDR3, the DNA is TGCGCCAGCAGCCTCGGGACTAGCGGGAGGGACAAGACCCAGTACTTC. Protein sequence: CASSLGTSGRDKTQYF.

The chain couples TRBV10-2 to TRBJ2-7; 12 nucleotides line up with TRBD1. Germline trimming cut 5 bases from V and 8 bases from J; bases unmatched to any gene: 7. The CDR3 has 14 amino acids. CDR1 and CDR2 from the germline V gene are WSHSY and SAAADI. In nucleotides, the CDR3 is TGCGCCAGCAGTCAGGGACAGGGGGCGTCAAAGCAGTACGTC. Translating gives CASSQGQGASKQYV.

J is TRBJ1-5 and V is TRBV5-1; D ambiguous. The CDR3 length is 14 residues. Germline V CDR1 and CDR2: SGHRS, YFSETQ. Trimming shortened V by 7 bases and J by 1 base, and 12 bases separated the two germline ends. The CDR3 loop reads CASSAGYSNQPQHF. CDR3 bases: TGCGCCAGCTCCGCGGGGTACAGCAATCAGCCCCAGCATTTT.

In its sample, this clone was seen once. The chain couples TRBV18 to TRBJ2-7; possible D gene TRBD2, 6 bases. V lost 5 bases to trimming and J lost 2 bases, with 13 bases between them. The CDR3 is 14 amino acids. From germline, CDR1 is KGHSH and CDR2 LQKENI. CDR3 nucleotides: TGTGCCAGCTCAACCGGAGGGATCCCCTACGAGCAGTACTTC. Protein: CASSTGGIPYEQYF.

The table lists this clone with a count of one. The chain couples TRBV27 to TRBJ2-1; 7 bases line up with TRBD2. CDR1 and CDR2 from the germline V gene are MNHEY and SMNVEV (reference sequence). The CDR3 totals 16 residues. V lost 4 bases and J lost 9; bases outside the gene matches: 15. In DNA, the CDR3 is TGTGCCAGCAGTTCAAATTCGGGCGGGAGACTGTCTGAGCAGTTCTTC. Translating it yields CASSSNSGGRLSEQFF.

V usage is TRBV11-3 and J usage is TRBJ2-2; 8 bases are a match to TRBD1. Trimming took 6 bases from V and 6 from J; bases not matched to a gene: 6. The length of the CDR3 is 14 residues. The germline CDR1 and CDR2 sequences are SGHNT and YENEEA. The CDR3 DNA follows: TGTGCCAGCAGGGACAGGGATTTGTCCGGGGAGCTGTTTTTT. It encodes CASRDRDLSGELFF.

The chain uses TRBV18 and TRBJ2-7, with a tentative D call TRBD2 (5 bases). Germline CDR1 reads KGHSH; CDR2 reads LQKENI. CDR3 length equals 14 residues. The V end was cut by 3 bases, the J end by 3 bases, with 12 bases between. For the CDR3, the DNA is TGTGCCAGCTCACCGCCGGGGAACGTCTACGAGCAGTACTTC. Translation gives CASSPPGNVYEQYF.

V usage is TRBV11-2 and J usage is TRBJ1-4; the match to TRBD1 covers 9 bases. Looked up from germline, CDR1 is SGHAT and CDR2 is FQNNGV. This CDR3 spans 15 amino acids. Trimming at V came to 5 bases and at J to 8 bases, leaving 9 bases not matched to a gene. CDR3 in amino acids: CASSTRQGGSEKLFF. DNA for the CDR3: TGTGCCAGCAGCACAAGACAGGGGGGTAGCGAAAAACTGTTTTTT.

V usage is TRBV21-1 and J usage is TRBJ2-7; TRBD1 is taken as the D call from the table, unchecked against the DNA. TRBV21-1 is an annotated pseudogene. The CDR3 sequence is 13 residues long. CDR3: CASIRQGRAEQYV. As DNA, the CDR3 is TGTGCCAGTATACGACAGGGAAGAGCCGAGCAGTACGTC.

CDR3 nucleotides: TGTGCAAAAGGGGAGGCCCACACCGGGGAGCTGTTTTTT. Residues: CAKGEAHTGELFF. This sequence joins TRBV19 and TRBJ2-2; weak D call: TRBD2 (6 bases). CDR3 length: 13 amino acids. Germline V gives CDR1 LNHDA, CDR2 SQIVND (reference sequence).

The V and J genes are TRBV28 and TRBJ1-5; no firm D call. Germline CDR1 MDHEN, CDR2 SYDVKM. Trimming shortened V by 3 bases and J by 5 bases, and 11 bases separated the two germline ends. The CDR3 is 14 residues long. The CDR3 sequence: CASSFAEGYQPQHF. CDR3 in DNA: TGTGCCAGCAGTTTTGCGGAAGGTTATCAGCCCCAGCATTTT. Full variable domain (outside the CDR3, taken from reference TRBV28 and TRBJ1-5): DVKVTQSSRYLVKRTGEKVFLECVQDMDHENMFWYRQDPGLGLRLIYFSYDVKMKEKGDIPEGYSVSREKKERFSLILESASTNQTSMYLCASSFAEGYQPQHFGDGTRLSIL.

For the CDR3, the DNA is TGTGCCAGCAGCTTGACTCAAGAGACCCAGTACTTC. As protein: CASSLTQETQYF. The chain is built from TRBV7-2 and TRBJ2-5; D gene uncertain. The germline CDR1 and CDR2 sequences are SGHTA and FQGNSA. Deletions cut 3 bases from V and 2 bases from J, with 4 bases between. The CDR3 contains 12 residues.

The V and J genes are TRBV18 and TRBJ2-7, with TRBD2 matching 10 bases. Germline CDR1 reads KGHSH; CDR2 reads LQKENI. V lost 0 bases, J lost 1 base, and 0 bases stayed unmatched. The CDR3 covers 15 residues. The CDR3 sequence: CASSPPGLASYEQYF. The CDR3 DNA follows: TGTGCCAGCTCACCACCGGGACTAGCGTCCTACGAGCAGTACTTC.

This clone has a single count. The chain is built from TRBV30 and TRBJ1-1; 8 bases line up with TRBD1. The CDR3 extends over 12 amino acids. Germline CDR1 reads GTSNPN; CDR2 reads SVGIG (reference sequence). Unmatched junction bases numbered 1, after V lost 0 bases and J lost 7 bases. The CDR3 DNA sequence: TGTGCCTGGAGTGTACAGGGGGTTGAAGCTTTCTTT. Encoded protein: CAWSVQGVEAFF. The full variable domain, completed using reference TRBV30 and TRBJ1-1, is SQTIHQWPATLVQPVGSPLSLECTVEGTSNPNLYWYRQAAGRGLQLLFYSVGIGQISSEVPQNLSASRPQDRQFILSSKKLLLSDSGFYLCAWSVQGVEAFFGQGTRLTVV.

This clone was picked up one time. The V call is TRBV4-1, the J call TRBJ1-6, with 8 bases aligning to TRBD1. CDR1 is MGHRA, CDR2 YSYEKL, per germline. The CDR3 has 17 amino acids. The V and J ends lost 0 bases and 8 bases, in that order; junction bases with no gene match: 9. CDR3 coding DNA: TGCGCCAGCAGCCAAGAGAGGGTAGGACAGGGTTATTCACCCCTCCACTTT. Protein sequence: CASSQERVGQGYSPLHF.

On this clone: The junction differs from germline at one of its ends, possibly a read error. The chain employs TRBV2 and TRBJ2-1; 8 positions agree with TRBD2. Germline assignment: CDR1 SNHLY and CDR2 FYNNEI. The CDR3 extends over 15 amino acids. As DNA, the CDR3 is TGTGCCAGCAGTGATTGGACTAGCTCCAACAATGAGCAGTTCTTC. Amino acid sequence: CASSDWTSSNNEQFF.

The V gene is TRBV5-1, the J gene TRBJ1-1, with 8 bases aligning to TRBD1. Trimming took 3 bases from V and 5 from J; bases not matched to a gene: 0. The CDR3 has 12 residues. Per germline, CDR1 SGHRS and CDR2 YFSETQ. CDR3 nucleotides: TGCGCCAGCAGCTGGACAGGGACTGAAGCTTTCTTT. This codes for CASSWTGTEAFF.

The chain links TRBV19 to TRBJ2-7, with TRBD1 as a possible D gene (6 bases). This CDR3 has 14 residues. In germline, CDR1 is LNHDA, CDR2 SQIVND (reference sequence). Trimming took 4 bases from V and 4 from J, leaving 14 bases between them. The CDR3 DNA sequence: TGTGCCAGTAGTAGAAACGGACAGCTATACGAGCAGTACTTC. It encodes CASSRNGQLYEQYF. Using reference TRBV19 and TRBJ2-7 for the parts outside the CDR3, the full variable domain is DGGITQSPKYLFRKEGQNVTLSCEQNLNHDAMYWYRQDPGQGLRLIYYSQIVNDFQKGDIAEGYSVSREKKESFPLTVTSAQKNPTAFYLCASSRNGQLYEQYFGPGTRLTVT.

This sequence joins TRBV18 and TRBJ1-5; possible D gene TRBD1, 6 bases. Trimming stripped 2 bases from V and 5 bases from J, with 10 bases between. Germline V gives CDR1 KGHSH, CDR2 LQKENI. The CDR3 sequence is 14 residues long. The CDR3 region is CASSPGRGDQPQHF. The DNA for the CDR3 is TGTGCCAGCTCACCAGGGAGGGGGGATCAGCCCCAGCATTTT.